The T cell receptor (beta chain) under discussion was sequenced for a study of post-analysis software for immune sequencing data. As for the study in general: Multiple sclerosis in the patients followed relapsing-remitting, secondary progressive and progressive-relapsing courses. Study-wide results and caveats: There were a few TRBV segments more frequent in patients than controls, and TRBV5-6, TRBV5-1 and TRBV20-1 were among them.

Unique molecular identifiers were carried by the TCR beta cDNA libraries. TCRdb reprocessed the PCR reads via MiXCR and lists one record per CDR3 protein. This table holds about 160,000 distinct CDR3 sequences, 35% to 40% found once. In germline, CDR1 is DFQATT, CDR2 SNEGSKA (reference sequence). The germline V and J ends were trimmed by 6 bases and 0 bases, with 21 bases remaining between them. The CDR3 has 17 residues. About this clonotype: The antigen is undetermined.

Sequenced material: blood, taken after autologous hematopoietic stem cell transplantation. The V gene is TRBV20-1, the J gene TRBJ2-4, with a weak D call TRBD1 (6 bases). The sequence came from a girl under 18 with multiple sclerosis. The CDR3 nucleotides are TGCAGTGCAAGGACGAGGCAGGGGATAGGAGCCAAAAACATTCAGTACTTC. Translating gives CSARTRQGIGAKNIQYF.